These T cell receptor beta chains were read from a single sample in a study of control samples from healthy donors and cancer patients. Sequencing used immunoSEQ multiplex PCR; TCRdb keeps in-frame clones, though not all of them. The sample holds approximately 76,000 clones, more than 65% seen once. The sample taken for sequencing was PBMCs. These receptors originate from a man aged 55 to 69 with head and neck cancer. CDR3s include the opening cysteine and the closing phenylalanine or tryptophan. A D gene is named only where the DNA matches it firmly. Size values are once, few and many counts, or a class for expanded clones, and some rows have none.

size	V	J	D	CDR3	DNA
.	TRBV6-1	TRBJ1-5	TRBD1	CASSDGTVNQPQHF	TGTGCCAGCAGTGACGGGACAGTCAATCAGCCCCAGCATTTT
.	TRBV10-3	TRBJ1-2	TRBD1	CAISESVGTGGNLPIPYGYTF	TGTGCCATCAGTGAGTCGGTGGGGACAGGGGGCAATCTGCCTATACCGTATGGCTACACCTTC
few	TRBV6-5	TRBJ2-3	.	CASSYEGGRLGDTQYF	TGTGCCAGCAGTTACGAGGGTGGTCGTCTTGGGGATACGCAGTATTTT
.	TRBV29-1	TRBJ2-2	.	CSVQGQYNGELFF	TGCAGCGTTCAAGGACAGTATAACGGGGAGCTGTTTTTT
few	TRBV6-6	TRBJ2-7	.	CASTTAGAHYEQYF	TGTGCCAGCACGACGGCAGGGGCCCACTACGAGCAGTACTTC
.	TRBV3-1/TRBV3-2	TRBJ2-3	.	CASSLIPGGSSDTQYF	TGTGCCAGCAGTCTTATCCCAGGCGGGTCTTCAGATACGCAGTATTTT
.	TRBV30	TRBJ2-3	TRBD2	CAWRLAGSTDTQYF	TGTGCCTGGAGACTAGCGGGGAGCACAGATACGCAGTATTTT
few	TRBV2	TRBJ2-7	.	CASSERATTSYEQYF	TGTGCCAGCAGTGAACGGGCGACAACCTCCTACGAGCAGTACTTC
few	TRBV29-1	TRBJ2-1	.	CSVENVDEQFF	TGCAGCGTTGAAAATGTCGATGAGCAGTTCTTC
.	TRBV19	TRBJ2-6	.	CASSRTASGANVLTF	TGTGCCAGTAGTAGGACAGCCTCTGGGGCCAACGTCCTGACTTTC
.	TRBV6-4	TRBJ2-1	TRBD1	CASSDWTGGHEQFF	TGTGCCAGCAGTGACTGGACAGGGGGCCATGAGCAGTTCTTC
few	TRBV7-7	TRBJ2-5	.	CASSSRRGETQYF	TGTGCCAGCAGCTCACGGAGAGGGGAGACCCAGTACTTC
few	TRBV29-1	TRBJ1-5	.	CSVGRGLGQPQHF	TGCAGCGTTGGTAGGGGGTTAGGTCAGCCCCAGCATTTT
.	TRBV5-1	TRBJ1-2	TRBD1	CASSLGTGDGYTF	TGCGCCAGCAGCTTGGGGACAGGGGACGGCTACACCTTC
once	TRBV18	TRBJ2-7	TRBD1	CASSQGGQGYEQYF	TGTGCCAGCTCACAAGGGGGACAGGGTTACGAGCAGTACTTC
.	TRBV5-4	TRBJ2-5	.	CASSGTVAETQYF	TGTGCCAGCAGCGGTACGGTGGCTGAGACCCAGTACTTC
.	TRBV12-3/TRBV12-4	TRBJ2-7	TRBD1	CASSFGTGLQQYF	TGTGCCAGCAGTTTCGGGACAGGGCTACAGCAGTACTTC
once	TRBV7-2	TRBJ1-3	.	CASSFSEGWEYTIYF	TGTGCCAGCAGCTTTTCGGAGGGCTGGGAATACACCATATATTTT
once	TRBV2	TRBJ1-6	.	CASSGLEVFGSPLHF	TGTGCCAGCAGTGGATTGGAAGTGTTTGGTTCACCCCTCCACTTT
.	TRBV29-1	TRBJ1-2	.	CSVEARVYGYTF	TGCAGCGTTGAGGCCAGGGTGTATGGCTACACCTTC
.	TRBV14	TRBJ2-5	TRBD1	CASSHNRGETQYF	TGTGCCAGCAGCCATAACAGGGGAGAGACCCAGTACTTC
.	TRBV5-1	TRBJ2-5	TRBD2	CASSLSSGGLETQYF	TGCGCCAGCAGCTTGTCTTCGGGAGGTCTAGAGACCCAGTACTTC
few	TRBV7-9	TRBJ2-1	.	CASSLWGTRTYNEQFF	TGTGCCAGCAGCTTATGGGGGACACGGACCTACAATGAGCAGTTCTTC
.	TRBV5-4	TRBJ2-1	TRBD1	CASSLTGEIGEQFF	TGTGCCAGCAGCTTGACAGGGGAGATAGGTGAGCAGTTCTTC
.	TRBV5-6	TRBJ1-3	.	CASSLEGRGNTIYF	TGTGCCAGCAGCTTGGAGGGCAGGGGAAACACCATATATTTT
.	TRBV11-2	TRBJ1-5	TRBD1	CASSPDRGNQPQHF	TGTGCCAGCAGCCCGGACAGGGGCAATCAGCCCCAGCATTTT
.	TRBV7-9	TRBJ2-5	TRBD1	CASSPRNRGQETQYF	TGTGCCAGCAGCCCTCGGAACAGGGGTCAAGAGACCCAGTACTTC
once	TRBV6-5	TRBJ2-3	.	CASNRGRTDTQYF	TGTGCCAGCAACCGGGGACGCACAGATACGCAGTATTTT
.	TRBV7-6	TRBJ2-4	TRBD1	CASSSRDRGRNIQYF	TGTGCCAGCAGCTCAAGAGACAGGGGCCGAAACATTCAGTACTTC
.	TRBV6-5	TRBJ2-3	TRBD2	CASRKAGVTDTQYF	TGTGCCAGCAGGAAAGCGGGAGTCACAGATACGCAGTATTTT
.	TRBV6-5	TRBJ1-4	.	CASSYGQGSNEKLFF	TGTGCCAGCAGTTACGGTCAGGGCAGTAATGAAAAACTGTTTTTT
.	TRBV18	TRBJ1-3	.	CASSVQGGTSGNTIYF	TGTGCCAGCTCAGTACAGGGCGGGACCTCTGGAAACACCATATATTTT
.	TRBV9	TRBJ2-4	.	CASSPPGDLAKNIQYF	TGTGCCAGCAGCCCCCCAGGGGATCTAGCCAAAAACATTCAGTACTTC
.	TRBV5-1	TRBJ1-3	.	CASSLLSSGNTIYF	TGCGCCAGCAGCTTGCTGTCCTCTGGAAACACCATATATTTT
.	TRBV18	TRBJ2-2	.	CASSESGELFF	TGTGCCAGTTCCGAGTCCGGGGAGCTGTTTTTT
.	TRBV5-1	TRBJ2-1	TRBD1	CASRTGGYNEQFF	TGCGCCAGTAGAACAGGGGGCTACAATGAGCAGTTCTTC
.	TRBV4-1	TRBJ2-7	TRBD2	CASSQDTLAGDFGEQYF	TGCGCCAGCAGCCAAGATACCCTAGCGGGAGATTTTGGCGAGCAGTACTTC
.	TRBV7-2	TRBJ2-7	.	CASSLKGDEQYF	TGTGCCAGCAGCTTAAAAGGCGACGAGCAGTACTTC
.	TRBV27	TRBJ2-3	TRBD2	CASKTSGTDTQYF	TGTGCCAGCAAGACTAGCGGCACAGATACGCAGTATTTT
once	TRBV27	TRBJ2-7	.	CASSLQGSVYEQYF	TGTGCCAGCAGTTTACAGGGGAGTGTCTACGAGCAGTACTTC
.	TRBV6-5	TRBJ2-5	TRBD1	CASSYPGTGGQETQYF	TGTGCCAGCAGTTACCCCGGGACAGGGGGCCAAGAGACCCAGTACTTC
once	TRBV7-8	TRBJ2-1	TRBD2	CASANLAGNNEQFF	TGTGCCAGCGCCAATCTAGCGGGAAACAATGAGCAGTTCTTC
.	TRBV5-1	TRBJ2-3	.	CASSLEVGADTQYF	TGCGCCAGCAGCTTGGAGGTCGGAGCAGATACGCAGTATTTT